This TCR beta chain was retrieved from a study of blood T cell repertoires in COVID-19. Study summary: Acute-phase and convalescent COVID-19 samples originated in the United States, Italy and Spain. PBMCs, B-cell-depleted T cells, or T cells provided the cDNA or gDNA that made up the material.

V was clipped by 2 bases and J by 6 bases; unmatched bases: 4. Germline CDR1 MNHNS, CDR2 SASEGT. This CDR3 region has 16 residues. As handled by the study authors: Scientists estimated how many nucleated cells there were by amplifying reference gene primers. The repertoire was sequenced with immunoSEQ multiplex PCR; TCRdb's copy has only in-frame clones and lacks some. V and J calls and clone size are copied from that table; D and trimming were computed from the DNA. The sample comprises fewer than 200,000 clones, roughly four fifths of which are singletons, and around 12% rests with the top ten. Seattle patients were enrolled during active infection and followed longitudinally.

The source of this sequence is a woman of 80 years or more with COVID-19, enrolled during active disease. Sequenced sample: peripheral blood. The chain links TRBV6-1 to TRBJ2-2, with TRBD2 matching 12 bases. CDR3 nucleotide sequence: TGTGCCAGCAGTGAATGGACTAGCGGGATTCCCGGGGAGCTGTTTTTT. This codes for CASSEWTSGIPGELFF.